A single sample is the source of the 21 T cell receptor beta chains below, sequenced in a study of blood T cells in healthy people across ages. Primed by a sample-barcoded 5' primer and a J-beta primer mix, a second PCR proceeded for roughly 7 to 12 cycles. TCRdb ran MiXCR on the 5' RACE reads and lists one entry per CDR3 protein. The sample lists fewer than 950,000 distinct CDR3 sequences; roughly 50% were seen once. The sample comprised blood. These receptors were collected from a man older than 75 in good health.

The chain carries TRBV9 and TRBJ2-7; TRBD2 aligns across 7 bases. Unmatched junction bases numbered 5, after V lost 7 bases and J lost 1 base. CDR1 is SGDLS and CDR2 is YYNGEE in the germline V gene. The CDR3 consists of 13 residues. As DNA, the CDR3 is TGTGCCAGCGGAGGGCGGGGGTCCTACGAGCAGTACTTC. It encodes CASGGRGSYEQYF. Full variable domain (remainder filled in from reference TRBV9 and TRBJ2-7): DSGVTQTPKHLITATGQRVTLRCSPRSGDLSVYWYQQSLDQGLQFLIQYYNGEERAKGNILERFSAQQFPDLHSELNLSSLELGDSALYFCASGGRGSYEQYFGPGTRLTVT.

The chain couples TRBV5-1 to TRBJ2-1, with 11 bases that match TRBD2. This CDR3 has 16 amino acids. CDR1 and CDR2 from the germline V gene are SGHRS and YFSETQ. V was pared by 2 bases and J by 7 bases, with 8 bases of the junction left unmatched. The DNA of the CDR3 is TGCGCCAGCAGCTTAGGGTACGGGACTAGCGGTAATGAGCAGTTCTTC. Translation: CASSLGYGTSGNEQFF.

In its sample, this clonotype was seen a few times. The chain combines TRBV5-1 with TRBJ2-5; no clear D gene. Germline CDR1 reads SGHRS; CDR2 reads YFSETQ. This CDR3 region has 13 residues. V lost 2 bases, J lost 3 bases, and 8 bases lay in between. The CDR3 region has the DNA TGCGCCAGCAGCTTTGGGCCAGAAGAGACCCAGTACTTC. Translating gives CASSFGPEETQYF.

The chain employs TRBV28 and TRBJ2-2; 7 bases match TRBD1. Losses at the gene ends were 10 bases for V and 7 bases for J; bases not matched to a gene: 9. CDR1 is MDHEN, CDR2 SYDVKM, per germline. The CDR3 contains 13 residues. In DNA form, the CDR3 reads TGTGCCACCTCATCCAGGGGGATCGGGGAGCTGTTTTTT. Amino acid sequence: CATSSRGIGELFF.

J is TRBJ2-3 and V is TRBV4-2, with 12 nucleotides matching TRBD2. This CDR3 region has 17 residues. Germline assignment: CDR1 LGHNA and CDR2 YNFKEQ. Unmatched junction bases numbered 7, after V lost 2 bases and J lost 4 bases. DNA for the CDR3: TGTGCCAGCAGCCAACAGACTAGCGGGAGTAAGGCAGATACGCAGTATTTT. Protein sequence: CASSQQTSGSKADTQYF.

This clonotype was counted a few times. The chain couples TRBV5-6 to TRBJ2-1; the D gene is possibly TRBD2 (7 bases). This CDR3 region has 18 residues. Trimming cost V 3 bases and J 6 bases, with 25 bases left between them. Germline values: CDR1 SGHDT, CDR2 YYEEEE. Here the CDR3 reads CASSSRYVAGARGNEQFF. In DNA form, the CDR3 reads TGTGCCAGCAGCTCCCGCTATGTTGCGGGGGCCCGGGGCAATGAGCAGTTCTTC.

The genes are TRBV3-1 and TRBJ2-4; 10 bases fit TRBD2. TRBJ2-7 explains the end of the DNA better; the J call may be wrong. The germline V gene encodes CDR1 LGHDT and CDR2 YNNKEL (reference sequence). The CDR3 is 16 amino acids. DNA for the CDR3: TGTGCCAGCAGCCAAGTTCGAACTAGCGGGACCGACGAGCAGTACTTC. Its translation: CASSQVRTSGTDEQYF.

The CDR3 DNA reads TGTGCCAGCAGTCCTTTTCATAGCGGGCAGGCCAATGAGCAGTTCTTC. Encoded protein: CASSPFHSGQANEQFF. The chain combines TRBV9 with TRBJ2-1; 7 bases are shared with TRBD2. Unmatched junction bases numbered 14, after V lost 5 bases and J lost 6 bases. Germline CDR1 SGDLS, CDR2 YYNGEE. The CDR3 extends over 16 amino acids.

In DNA, the CDR3 is TGTGCCAGCAGTTCTAGCGGGAGTCCTTACGAGCAGTACTTC. It encodes CASSSSGSPYEQYF. The chain couples TRBV6-5 to TRBJ2-7, with TRBD2 matching 10 bases. Germline V lookup: CDR1 MNHEY, CDR2 SVGAGI. CDR3 size: 14 residues. J was trimmed by 4 bases and V by 4 bases; bases with no gene match: 4.

This clonotype was seen only a few times. V is TRBV29-1 and J is TRBJ2-7; D is perhaps TRBD2 (5 bases). Trimming took 4 bases from V and 4 from J, leaving 14 bases between them. From germline, CDR1 is SQVTM and CDR2 ANQGSEA. The CDR3 is 13 residues long. The CDR3 bases are TGCAGCGTTGGGGAGTTACCTGGGTACGAGCAGTACTTC. Its translation is CSVGELPGYEQYF.

The rearrangement links TRBV27 to TRBJ2-1, with 12 bases matching TRBD2. Germline CDR1 is MNHEY and CDR2 is SMNVEV (reference sequence). With 4 bases clipped from V and 11 bases from J, the junction kept 6 bases outside the gene matches. The CDR3 covers 14 residues. The CDR3 region is CASSSTLAGGQQFF. The CDR3 region has the DNA TGTGCCAGCAGTTCGACGCTAGCGGGAGGGCAGCAGTTCTTC.

This clonotype appeared a few times. The rearrangement joins TRBV27 to TRBJ2-3; D not resolved. The germline V gene encodes CDR1 MNHEY and CDR2 SMNVEV (reference sequence). The CDR3 has 13 residues. V was cut by 5 bases and J by 4 bases, with 10 bases left in between. The CDR3 here is CASSHLGPDTQYF. Here the CDR3 DNA reads TGTGCCAGCAGTCACTTAGGTCCAGATACGCAGTATTTT.

This clonotype was observed once. The gene calls are TRBV7-2 and TRBJ1-5; tentative D call: TRBD1 (5 bases). V lost 5 bases and J 0 bases, leaving 14 bases between the germline ends. This CDR3 region has 16 residues. Germline V gene sequence: CDR1 SGHTA, CDR2 FQGNSA. CDR3 region: CASSPPGRYSNQPQHF. The CDR3 DNA sequence: TGTGCCAGCAGCCCGCCGGGACGGTATAGCAATCAGCCCCAGCATTTT. Filled out from reference TRBV7-2 and TRBJ1-5, the complete variable domain reads GAGVSQSPSNKVTEKGKDVELRCDPISGHTALYWYRQSLGQGLEFLIYFQGNSAPDKSGLPSDRFSAERTGGSVSTLTIQRTQQEDSAVYLCASSPPGRYSNQPQHFGDGTRLSIL.

The chain has TRBV2 and TRBJ2-3; D is unclear. The CDR3 runs 12 residues. From germline, CDR1 is SNHLY and CDR2 FYNNEI. V lost 6 bases and J lost 9, with 13 bases in between. CDR3 nucleotide sequence: TGTGCCAGCAGCCGAGGCGAGAGGACGCAGTATTTT. As protein: CASSRGERTQYF.

This clonotype was seen only a few times. J is TRBJ2-5 and V is TRBV12-3 or TRBV12-4; 11 bases fit TRBD2. The ends lost 3 bases at V and 2 bases at J; junction bases unmatched: 8. The CDR3 has 17 residues. CDR3: CASSFLAGTSGQETQYF. CDR3 bases: TGTGCCAGCAGTTTCCTGGCCGGGACTAGCGGACAAGAGACCCAGTACTTC.

V is TRBV7-9 and J is TRBJ2-7; either TRBD1 or TRBD2 may fit D (5 bases each). Judging by the DNA end, TRBJ2-5 fits better; the J call may be wrong. Per germline, CDR1 SEHNR and CDR2 FQNEAQ (reference sequence). This CDR3 is built from 15 residues. The CDR3, as DNA: TGTGCCAGCAGCTTGGCCGAGGGGAAGGTGGAGACCCAGTACTTC. Translation gives CASSLAEGKVETQYF.

This clonotype was detected only a few times. The rearrangement uses TRBV2 and TRBJ2-1; no clear D. V was shortened by 4 bases and J by 8 bases, with 6 bases between the two germline ends. The CDR3 extends over 11 amino acids. The germline gives CDR1 SNHLY, CDR2 FYNNEI. DNA for the CDR3: TGTGCCAGCAGTGGGTTTGATGAGCAGTTCTTC. Its protein product is CASSGFDEQFF.

This clonotype was seen only a few times. This rearrangement joins TRBV18 to TRBJ2-5; a possible D gene is TRBD2 (5 bases). Trimming removed 4 bases at V and 4 bases at J, with 19 bases between. The germline V gene encodes CDR1 KGHSH and CDR2 LQKENI. The CDR3 is made up of 16 amino acids. In nucleotides, the CDR3 is TGTGCCAGCTCACAACTTACGGGAAGAGGGCCAGAGACCCAGTACTTC. Its protein product is CASSQLTGRGPETQYF.

A single count supports this clonotype. This chain links TRBV20-1 with TRBJ2-7; 10 bases map to TRBD2. V shed 3 bases, J shed 5 bases, and the junction held 10 bases outside the gene matches. The V gene's germline CDR1 is DFQATT and CDR2 SNEGSKA (reference sequence). The CDR3 sequence is 15 residues long. The CDR3 reads CSASGSSGRSHEQYF. The CDR3 DNA reads as TGCAGTGCTAGTGGTAGTAGCGGGAGGTCCCACGAGCAGTACTTC.

This clonotype has just a few counts. The V call is TRBV5-1, the J call TRBJ2-7; D is perhaps TRBD1 or TRBD2 (5 bases each). The CDR3 is made up of 14 amino acids. V was pared by 5 bases and J by 3 bases, with 15 bases between. Germline V gene sequence: CDR1 SGHRS, CDR2 YFSETQ. This CDR3 is CASRLRDGHYEQYF. CDR3 nucleotide sequence: TGCGCCAGCAGACTTCGGGACGGACACTACGAGCAGTACTTC.

J is TRBJ2-3 and V is TRBV2, with 10 bases lining up with TRBD2. Unmatched junction bases numbered 17, after V lost 3 bases and J lost 14 bases. The CDR3 consists of 16 residues. Germline CDR1 and CDR2: SNHLY and FYNNEI. The CDR3 here is CASSDLGLAEHRDAYF. CDR3 nucleotide sequence: TGTGCCAGCAGTGACCTCGGACTAGCGGAGCACAGAGACGCGTATTTT.